These T cell receptor beta chains were read from a single sample in a study of cytomegalovirus exposure and HLA in healthy donors. TCRdb's copy holds only in-frame clones and misses some; the assay was immunoSEQ multiplex PCR. The data show about 77,000 clones, and the top ten clones hold 12% to 15%. Sequenced input: PBMCs. The receptors derive from a man between 50 and 59 years old in good health and CMV-seropositive. CDR3s include the opening cysteine and the closing phenylalanine or tryptophan. D genes are given only for firm matches.

CDR3nt	CDR3aa	v_gene	j_gene	d_gene
TGTGCCAGCAGTTTTTCGACAGGGGTGGCAGATACGCAGTATTTT	CASSFSTGVADTQYF	TRBV5-6	TRBJ2-3	TRBD1
TGTGCCAGCACCCTGGGGGGACTAGGTGCCGCAGATACGCAGTATTTT	CASTLGGLGAADTQYF	TRBV11-2	TRBJ2-3	TRBD2
TGTGCCAGCAGTGAAGCGCCTAGCGGGAGTTCCGGGGAGCTGTTTTTT	CASSEAPSGSSGELFF	TRBV2	TRBJ2-2	TRBD2
TGCGCCAGCAGCTTGGTCGGGACACCGAACACTGAAGCTTTCTTT	CASSLVGTPNTEAFF	TRBV5-1	TRBJ1-1	.
TGTGCCAGCAGCCAAGATGTTCCTTATGGCTACACCTTC	CASSQDVPYGYTF	TRBV4-2	TRBJ1-2	.
TGTGCCAGTAGTAGGGTAGCGGAGAGAGATACGCAGTATTTT	CASSRVAERDTQYF	TRBV19	TRBJ2-3	.
TGCGCCAGCAGTTTTGGACAGGCAACTAATGAAAAACTGTTTTTT	CASSFGQATNEKLFF	TRBV5-1	TRBJ1-4	TRBD1
TGTGCCAGCGGGCAAATCTCTGGGGCCAACGTCCTGACTTTC	CASGQISGANVLTF	TRBV7-9	TRBJ2-6	.
TGCGCCAGCAGCCAAGACGGGGACGAGCAGTACTTC	CASSQDGDEQYF	TRBV4-1	TRBJ2-7	.
TGCGCCAGCAGTTTCCGGGGCTACACCTTC	CASSFRGYTF	TRBV10-1	TRBJ1-2	.
TGTGCCATCAGTGTTGGACAGGACGCTAGCACAGATACGCAGTATTTT	CAISVGQDASTDTQYF	TRBV10-3	TRBJ2-3	TRBD1
TGTGCCAGCAGTTACGGAGGCACGACTAACTATGGCTACACCTTC	CASSYGGTTNYGYTF	TRBV6-5	TRBJ1-2	.
TGTGCCAGCAGCTTAAGGGCGTGGAGCGGGGGGGCGGAGACCCAGTACTTC	CASSLRAWSGGAETQYF	TRBV7-3	TRBJ2-5	TRBD2
TGTGCCAGCAGCTCCGGGGGGGTCACAGATACGCAGTATTTT	CASSSGGVTDTQYF	TRBV11-3	TRBJ2-3	TRBD2
TGTGCCAGCAGTTACTATAAGGGGTGGGAAACTGAAGCTTTCTTT	CASSYYKGWETEAFF	TRBV6-6	TRBJ1-1	.
TGTGCCAGCAGCGTTGAGGGAAGGAACGGGGAGCTGTTTTTT	CASSVEGRNGELFF	TRBV9	TRBJ2-2	.
TGTGCCAGTACCAGGACAGACTCTAACACCGGGGAGCTGTTTTTT	CASTRTDSNTGELFF	TRBV19	TRBJ2-2	.
TGTGCCAGCAGCATGGGGGACAACGAGGACACTGAAGCTTTCTTT	CASSMGDNEDTEAFF	TRBV7-9	TRBJ1-1	.
TGTGCCAGCAGTTACGCAGGGGATGTCACTGAAGCTTTCTTT	CASSYAGDVTEAFF	TRBV6-5	TRBJ1-1	.
TGCGCCAGCAGCTTGGGACAGACCACTGAAGCTTTCTTT	CASSLGQTTEAFF	TRBV5-1	TRBJ1-1	.
TGCGCCAGCAGCCAAGGGGTCGCGGGACAGGGCGGTCACTATGGCTACACCTTC	CASSQGVAGQGGHYGYTF	TRBV4-1	TRBJ1-2	TRBD1
TGTGCCAGCAGTGAAGCGCAGGGCTGGGGCAATCAGCCCCAGCATTTT	CASSEAQGWGNQPQHF	TRBV6-1	TRBJ1-5	.
TGTGCCAGTAGCGTGGAGGGAGTCCCCTACAATGAGCAGTTCTTC	CASSVEGVPYNEQFF	TRBV9	TRBJ2-1	.
TGTGCCAGCAGTCCCCCTGGCGAGGGCAGGAGTTCACCCCTCCACTTT	CASSPPGEGRSSPLHF	TRBV27	TRBJ1-6	.
TGCGCCAGCAGCCAAGAGGGAGGACAGGATCTCTACTCTGGAAACACCATATATTTT	CASSQEGGQDLYSGNTIYF	TRBV4-1	TRBJ1-3	TRBD1
TGTGCCAGCAGCCCCCGACAGGGGAGTGAAAAACTGTTTTTT	CASSPRQGSEKLFF	TRBV5-8	TRBJ1-4	TRBD1
TGTGCCAGCAGCCCACTAGCGGGGGGCACAGATACGCAGTATTTT	CASSPLAGGTDTQYF	TRBV14	TRBJ2-3	TRBD2
TGTGCCAGCAGCCAGACAGGTCTCCTCTATGGCTACACCTTC	CASSQTGLLYGYTF	TRBV5-8	TRBJ1-2	.
TGTGCCAGCAGCTTAGCCCCAGGCTTATCCACAGATACGCAGTATTTT	CASSLAPGLSTDTQYF	TRBV7-2	TRBJ2-3	.
TGCGCCAGCAGCTTTGGCGGGGGGGCAACAGATACGCAGTATTTT	CASSFGGGATDTQYF	TRBV5-1	TRBJ2-3	TRBD2
TGTGCCAGCAGCGTAGCGGGCGGGAGAGGCAATGAGCAGTTCTTC	CASSVAGGRGNEQFF	TRBV9	TRBJ2-1	TRBD2
TGTGCCAGCAGCCGCGGTGATGGCTACACCTTC	CASSRGDGYTF	TRBV7-9	TRBJ1-2	.
TGTGCCAGCAGCTTAGCGGGAGTCTCCTACAATGAGCAGTTCTTC	CASSLAGVSYNEQFF	TRBV5-4	TRBJ2-1	TRBD2
TGTGCCAGCTCACCAAATATCCAGCGTCCTAGCACAGATACGCAGTATTTT	CASSPNIQRPSTDTQYF	TRBV18	TRBJ2-3	.
TGCGCCAGCAGCCCCCGGACAGGGGCGGCTACTGGCTACACCTTC	CASSPRTGAATGYTF	TRBV5-1	TRBJ1-2	TRBD1
TGCGCCAGCAGCCAAGTTCACGGGGGAGGCTACACCTTC	CASSQVHGGGYTF	TRBV4-1	TRBJ1-2	.
TGTGCCAGCAGTGAAGGCTTCAGTTTGGGGGAGGGCTACGAGCAGTACTTC	CASSEGFSLGEGYEQYF	TRBV6-1	TRBJ2-7	TRBD2
TGTGCCAGCAGTTTGACAGGAATTGGAGGCTATGGCTACACCTTC	CASSLTGIGGYGYTF	TRBV28	TRBJ1-2	.
TGCGCCAGCAAAACGTTGTCTCAGATGAACACTGAAGCTTTCTTT	CASKTLSQMNTEAFF	TRBV5-1	TRBJ1-1	.
TGTGCCAGCAGTTCGGGAAATCAGCCCCAGCATTTT	CASSSGNQPQHF	TRBV28	TRBJ1-5	.
TGTGCCTGGGGGGGAGGGAATTCACCCCTCCACTTT	CAWGGGNSPLHF	TRBV30	TRBJ1-6	.
TGTGCCAGCAGCTTAACGGGGATTAACACCGGGGAGCTGTTTTTT	CASSLTGINTGELFF	TRBV7-7	TRBJ2-2	.
TGCGCCAGCAGCATATACAGGACAGCCTCCTACGAGCAGTACTTC	CASSIYRTASYEQYF	TRBV5-1	TRBJ2-7	.
TGTGCCAGCAGCTTAAGTAGACAGGCCACAGATACGCAGTATTTT	CASSLSRQATDTQYF	TRBV7-3	TRBJ2-3	.
TGTGCCAGCTCTTCGTACCAAGAGACCCAGTACTTC	CASSSYQETQYF	TRBV18	TRBJ2-5	.
TGCAGCGTTGAAATAGAGGCCATGAACACTGAAGCTTTCTTT	CSVEIEAMNTEAFF	TRBV29-1	TRBJ1-1	.
TGTGCCAGCAGTGACCCTCGAAGGCGGACTCATGGCTACACCTTC	CASSDPRRRTHGYTF	TRBV6-1	TRBJ1-2	.
TGTGCCAGCAGTTTGGGAGATTCCTACAATGAGCAGTTCTTC	CASSLGDSYNEQFF	TRBV27	TRBJ2-1	.
TGTGCCAGTAGTGCCATGACTTCGAACCTTAATCAGCCCCAGCATTTT	CASSAMTSNLNQPQHF	TRBV19	TRBJ1-5	.